Listed below are T cell receptor beta chains from one sample, sequenced in a study of blood T cells in healthy people across ages. In TCRdb, the 5' RACE reads were re-called with MiXCR into one record per CDR3 protein. The data show about 670,000 distinct CDR3 sequences, around 41% seen once. Material: blood. The source is a man older than 75 in good health. CDR3s include the opening cysteine and the closing phenylalanine or tryptophan. Fields, in order: D gene, J gene, V gene, clone size, CDR3 DNA, CDR3 protein. The D gene is left open where the match is weak. Clone size, where shown, is once, few, many, or a class for clones that have expanded.

TRBD1 | TRBJ1-6 | TRBV20-1 | - | TGCAGTGCTACCGACCTAGGGGGCAATTCACCCCTCCACTTT | CSATDLGGNSPLHF
TRBD2 | TRBJ2-7 | TRBV7-9 | many | TGTGCCAGCAGCTCCCCGGGGGGACTCCGATCCGACGAGCAGTACTTC | CASSSPGGLRSDEQYF
TRBD1 | TRBJ2-5 | TRBV11-2 | many | TGTGCCAGCAGCCCACAGACAGGGGGCCAAGAGACCCAGTACTTC | CASSPQTGGQETQYF
TRBD1 | TRBJ1-4 | TRBV29-1 | few | TGCAGCGCCAGGACAGGGGAGGAAAAACTGTTTTTT | CSARTGEEKLFF
- | TRBJ2-3 | TRBV3-1 | few | TGTGCCAGCAGCCAAGATCTTCACAGCACAGATACGCAGTATTTT | CASSQDLHSTDTQYF
- | TRBJ2-3 | TRBV15 | many | TGTGCCACCAGCAGAGTCACAGATACGCAGTATTTT | CATSRVTDTQYF
- | TRBJ1-5 | TRBV10-3 | - | TGTGCCATCAGTGCGGACCACGGGGGGAATCAGCCCCAGCATTTT | CAISADHGGNQPQHF
- | TRBJ2-3 | TRBV27 | - | TGTGCCAGCAGGCTTCGGAGGGTGAGCACAGATACGCAGTATTTT | CASRLRRVSTDTQYF
TRBD1 | TRBJ2-7 | TRBV7-9 | few | TGTGCCAGCAGCTTAGTGGTCGGCAGGGGGCTTAACGAGCAGTACTTC | CASSLVVGRGLNEQYF
- | TRBJ1-2 | TRBV20-1 | - | TGCAGTGCTGGAAGCAGTAACTATGGCTACACCTTC | CSAGSSNYGYTF
TRBD1 | TRBJ2-7 | TRBV6-2/TRBV6-3 | few | TGTGCCAGCAGATTCGGGACAGGGGTCCACGAGCAGTACTTC | CASRFGTGVHEQYF
TRBD2 | TRBJ2-1 | TRBV20-1 | - | TGCAGTGCTAGAGAGACGTATAGCGGGAGTATTTTATACAATGAGCAGTTCTTC | CSARETYSGSILYNEQFF
- | TRBJ2-7 | TRBV12-3/TRBV12-4 | - | TGTGCCAGCAGTTTAGTACGAGGGACCGGAGGGAGAACATACGAGCAGTACTTC | CASSLVRGTGGRTYEQYF
- | TRBJ2-5 | TRBV6-6 | - | TGTGCCAGCAGTCCATCACTGGTGAGCAGCGAGACCCAGTACTTC | CASSPSLVSSETQYF
- | TRBJ1-3 | TRBV5-1 | - | TGCGCCAGCAGCTTGGATCGGTTCTCTGGAAACACCATATATTTT | CASSLDRFSGNTIYF